This T cell receptor (beta chain) is from a study of blood T cell repertoires in COVID-19. Study at large: Samples taken during acute and convalescent COVID-19 were collected in the United States, Italy and Spain. In each case, the material was cDNA or gDNA derived from T cells, B-cell-depleted T cells, or PBMCs.

In germline, CDR1 is SGHTA, CDR2 FQGNSA. This CDR3 comprises 14 residues. V was trimmed by 6 bases and J by 0 bases, leaving 12 bases between them. As handled by the study authors: Using reference gene primer amplification, nucleated cell counts were estimated. Produced via immunoSEQ multiplex PCR; TCRdb's table is partial and in-frame only. Clone size and the V and J calls come from that table; the DNA yielded D and trimming. The sample holds about 240,000 clones, around 88% seen once. The TCR was taken from a man older than 75 with acute or convalescent COVID-19. The V gene is TRBV7-2, the J gene TRBJ2-7; tentative D call: TRBD2 (5 bases). Sequenced: peripheral blood. The CDR3: CASSSDWASYEQYF. Written as DNA, the CDR3 is TGTGCCAGCAGTTCGGACTGGGCCTCCTACGAGCAGTACTTC.